This T cell receptor (beta chain) was documented in a study of T cell responses to AZD1222 COVID-19 vaccine. Study findings and constraints: Clonal diversity may have been underestimated, and the donors were mostly white British, with more females than males. Increased Spike-specific TCR breadth and depth were observed after two AZD1222 doses.

Trimming removed 4 bases from V and 1 base from J, with 10 bases in between. The CDR3 loop spans 14 amino acids. Germline loops: CDR1 MDHEN, CDR2 SYDVKM. With respect to this clone: No antigen is known for it.

Libraries were prepared by immunoSEQ multiplex PCR; TCRdb keeps only in-frame clonotypes and omits some of them. Counted here are about 150,000 clones, over 75% occurring once; the ten biggest clones make up 7.9%. The source material was peripheral blood, sampled 28 days after the second dose of the MenACWY control vaccine. The V and J genes are TRBV28 and TRBJ1-1, with unresolved D. The receptor's source is an adult who received the MenACWY meningococcal vaccine as a control. This CDR3 is CASSSTLSNTEAFF. The CDR3 coding sequence is TGTGCCAGCAGTTCGACACTCTCGAACACTGAAGCTTTCTTT.